This TCR beta chain was sequenced in a study of T cell responses to AZD1222 COVID-19 vaccine. Study-level results: Repertoires were collected only later (after the peak T cell response had occurred).

Germline CDR1 reads SGHRS; CDR2 reads YFSETQ. The trim removed 10 bases at V and 7 bases at J, leaving 13 bases unmatched. CDR3 size: 14 residues. Regarding this clone: Its antigen remains unidentified.

The method was immunoSEQ multiplex PCR; TCRdb's version includes in-frame clones alone and lacks a portion of them. The sample includes some 120,000 clones, about 88% seen only once; the top ten take around a tenth. The gene calls are TRBV5-1 and TRBJ1-2; 10 nucleotides match TRBD1. This clonotype was obtained from an adult in good health. The sequenced sample was peripheral blood, obtained on day 0 of AZD1222 vaccination. In DNA, the CDR3 is TGCGCCTCAGAACGGGGACAGGGGATTGGTGGCTACACCTTC. Its protein product is CASERGQGIGGYTF.